The rows below give T cell receptor beta chains drawn from one sample of a study of cytomegalovirus exposure and HLA in healthy donors. Profiled with immunoSEQ multiplex PCR; TCRdb holds only in-frame clones, not every one. Here the sample spans around 150,000 clones, more than 75% being singletons. What was sequenced was PBMCs. The receptors come from a man under 40 in good health and CMV-seronegative. CDR3s include the opening cysteine and the closing phenylalanine or tryptophan. Fields, in order: V gene, clone size, J gene, D gene, CDR3 DNA, CDR3 protein. The D gene is left open where the match is weak. Clone size is not always given. Where it is, it says once, few, many or a class for expanded clones.

>TRBV6-5|few|TRBJ2-7|-
TGTGCCTCAGGGGTTCACGAGCAGTACTTC
CASGVHEQYF
>TRBV5-4|-|TRBJ1-4|TRBD1
TGTGCCAGCAGCGAGGACCGGGACAGGGGCGGTGAAAAACTGTTTTTT
CASSEDRDRGGEKLFF
>TRBV10-3|-|TRBJ2-7|TRBD2
TGTGCCATCGGGGGGGCCTACGAGCAGTACTTC
CAIGGAYEQYF
>TRBV28|-|TRBJ2-7|-
TGTGCCAGCACCCCATGGTCCCCGGGGGAGCAGTACTTC
CASTPWSPGEQYF
>TRBV7-2|-|TRBJ1-2|-
TGTGCCAGCAGCCCCTGGACGGGGGGAGGGTATGGCTACACCTTC
CASSPWTGGGYGYTF
>TRBV7-2|-|TRBJ2-5|-
TGTGCCAGCAGTCCAGGGGCGACGATGGGGGAGACCCAGTACTTC
CASSPGATMGETQYF
>TRBV5-6|-|TRBJ1-1|-
TGTGCCAGCAGCTTAGCAGGCCGGGGGACTGAAGCTTTCTTT
CASSLAGRGTEAFF
>TRBV7-6|-|TRBJ2-2|TRBD1
TGTGCCAGCAGCCTGATGACAGGGGCCGGGGAGCTGTTTTTT
CASSLMTGAGELFF
>TRBV18|-|TRBJ1-1|-
TGTGCCAGCTCACCATCCGAGGGGGTGGACACTGAAGCTTTCTTT
CASSPSEGVDTEAFF
>TRBV7-2|-|TRBJ1-1|-
TGTGCCAGCAGCTTGGCCCTGAACACTGAAGCTTTCTTT
CASSLALNTEAFF
>TRBV7-2|-|TRBJ2-5|TRBD1
TGTGCCAGCAGCCTCCGGGACAGGGGGCGAGAGACCCAGTACTTC
CASSLRDRGRETQYF
>TRBV5-6|-|TRBJ2-7|-
TGTGCCAGCACCGACTCAACGCGCGGGATCTCCTACGAGCAGTACTTC
CASTDSTRGISYEQYF
>TRBV6-5|-|TRBJ2-4|-
TGTGCCAGCAGTTACTTCTCGCTTGAGGACATTCAGTACTTC
CASSYFSLEDIQYF
>TRBV9|-|TRBJ2-7|TRBD1
TGTGCCAGCAGCCCCGGGACAGGGGGCGAGCAGTACTTC
CASSPGTGGEQYF
>TRBV28|-|TRBJ1-1|-
TGTGCTGCTCAGGGTCCGAACACTGAAGCTTTCTTT
CAAQGPNTEAFF
>TRBV9|-|TRBJ2-1|TRBD1
TGTGCCAGCAGCTCCCGGACAGGGGGGTCGGTCAATGAGCAGTTCTTC
CASSSRTGGSVNEQFF
>TRBV7-2|-|TRBJ2-2|-
TGTGCCAGCAGCTTCCGACCTAGCGTCGGGGAGCTGTTTTTT
CASSFRPSVGELFF
>TRBV30|few|TRBJ2-1|TRBD2
TGTGCCTGGAGCTCGGCGGGAGAGCAGCAGTTCTTC
CAWSSAGEQQFF
>TRBV19|-|TRBJ1-4|-
TGTGCCAGTAGTACTCGAACCCGGACAGTTCAAAGTGAAAAACTGTTTTTT
CASSTRTRTVQSEKLFF
>TRBV28|once|TRBJ2-1|-
TGTGCCAGCAGGGAGGGTGGGGGAAATGAGCAGTTCTTC
CASREGGGNEQFF
>TRBV5-4|-|TRBJ1-4|-
TGTGCCAGCAATTGGCAGGGAGGTGAAAAACTGTTTTTT
CASNWQGGEKLFF
>TRBV30|-|TRBJ1-5|-
TGTGCCGCAGGGGTAGGCCAGCCCCAGCATTTT
CAAGVGQPQHF
>TRBV27|-|TRBJ1-2|TRBD1
TGTGCCAGCAGCTACGGGACAGGATCTCGTGGCTACACCTTC
CASSYGTGSRGYTF
>TRBV7-9|few|TRBJ1-2|-
TGTGCCAGCAGCTTACCGCAGAACTATGGCTACACCTTC
CASSLPQNYGYTF
>TRBV6-5|-|TRBJ2-3|-
TGTGCCAGCAGTTTAGGCCTAGCGAGCACAGATACGCAGTATTTT
CASSLGLASTDTQYF
>TRBV7-2|-|TRBJ2-7|-
TGTGCCAGCAGCTCCACAGGGCTCGGCGAGCAGTACTTC
CASSSTGLGEQYF
>TRBV15|once|TRBJ2-7|TRBD1
TGTGCCACCAGCAGAGATCAGGGGGCTCTTTACGAGCAGTACTTC
CATSRDQGALYEQYF
>TRBV23-1|-|TRBJ2-3|-
TGCGCCAGCGGTACTCGAGGCAGGGTGAAAGATACGCAGTATTTT
CASGTRGRVKDTQYF
>TRBV2|-|TRBJ2-1|TRBD1
TGTGCCAGCACGGACAGGGCCCCCCGTGAGCAGTTCTTC
CASTDRAPREQFF
>TRBV7-6|-|TRBJ2-3|TRBD2
TGTGCCAGCAGCCAAGCGGGAACAGATACGCAGTATTTT
CASSQAGTDTQYF
>TRBV7-2|once|TRBJ2-1|TRBD2
TGTGCCAGCGGAACTAGCGGGAGTTCCCCCAATGAGCAGTTCTTC
CASGTSGSSPNEQFF
>TRBV27|-|TRBJ2-2|-
TGTGCCAGCAGTTTATCTGGGACACCAACCGGGGAGCTGTTTTTT
CASSLSGTPTGELFF
>TRBV19|-|TRBJ1-4|TRBD1
TGTGCCAGTAGTTCGCAGGGGGTTGAAAAACTGTTTTTT
CASSSQGVEKLFF
>TRBV9|-|TRBJ2-5|-
TGTGCCAGCAGCCCTACGAGGGTGGAGACCCAGTACTTC
CASSPTRVETQYF
>TRBV18|-|TRBJ2-6|-
TGTGCCAGCTCACCGGGGCAGGGGACGGCCAACGTCCTGACTTTC
CASSPGQGTANVLTF
>TRBV20-1|-|TRBJ1-2|-
TGCAGTGCTAGAGAAGAGTATGGCTACACCTTC
CSAREEYGYTF
>TRBV10-3|few|TRBJ2-7|-
TGTGCCATCAGTGAACGGGGAAACTACGAGCAGTACTTC
CAISERGNYEQYF
>TRBV5-1|few|TRBJ2-7|-
TGCGCCAGCAGCTTGGGGGGAGGCGAGCAGTACTTC
CASSLGGGEQYF
>TRBV5-1|few|TRBJ2-7|-
TGCGCCAGCAGCTTGAGGAGCGAGGGCGAGCAGTACTTC
CASSLRSEGEQYF
>TRBV18|-|TRBJ2-3|-
TGTGCCAGCTCACCAACGAGCGCGGGAACAGATACGCAGTATTTT
CASSPTSAGTDTQYF
>TRBV29-1|-|TRBJ2-5|-
TGCAGCAGTGGGGGGACGGACCAAGAGACCCAGTACTTC
CSSGGTDQETQYF
>TRBV27|-|TRBJ1-4|TRBD1
TGTGCCAGCAGGGGGGACAGGGCCGAAAAACTGTTTTTT
CASRGDRAEKLFF
>TRBV6-5|-|TRBJ1-5|TRBD1
TGTGCCAGCAGTATACAGGGGCTTAATCAGCCCCAGCATTTT
CASSIQGLNQPQHF
>TRBV28|-|TRBJ2-7|-
TGTGCCAGCAGGACTGACTACCTTTTGTCGAGAGAGCAGTACTTC
CASRTDYLLSREQYF
>TRBV10-1|few|TRBJ2-7|-
TGCGCCAGCAGCCCCAGGGGATTTGGGTACGACGAGCAGTACTTC
CASSPRGFGYDEQYF
>TRBV7-6|-|TRBJ1-1|-
TGTGCCAGCAGCGCGGACAGTTTGAACACTGAAGCTTCCTTT
CASSADSLNTEASF